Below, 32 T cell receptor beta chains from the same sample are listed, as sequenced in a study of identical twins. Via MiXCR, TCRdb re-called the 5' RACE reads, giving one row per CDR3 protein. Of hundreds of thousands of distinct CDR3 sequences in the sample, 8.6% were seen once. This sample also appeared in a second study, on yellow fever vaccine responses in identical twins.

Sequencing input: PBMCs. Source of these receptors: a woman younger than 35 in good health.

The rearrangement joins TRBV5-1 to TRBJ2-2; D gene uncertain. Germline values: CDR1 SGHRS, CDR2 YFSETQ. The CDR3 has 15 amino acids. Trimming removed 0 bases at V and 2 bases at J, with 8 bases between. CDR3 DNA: TGCGCCAGCAGCTTGGTAGCAACAAACACCGGGGAGCTGTTTTTT. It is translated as CASSLVATNTGELFF.

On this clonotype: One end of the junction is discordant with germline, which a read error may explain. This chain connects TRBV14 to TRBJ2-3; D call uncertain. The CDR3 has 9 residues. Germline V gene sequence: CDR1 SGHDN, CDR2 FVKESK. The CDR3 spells CASSQDGVF. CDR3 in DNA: TGTGCCAGCAGCCAAGATGGAGTTTTT.

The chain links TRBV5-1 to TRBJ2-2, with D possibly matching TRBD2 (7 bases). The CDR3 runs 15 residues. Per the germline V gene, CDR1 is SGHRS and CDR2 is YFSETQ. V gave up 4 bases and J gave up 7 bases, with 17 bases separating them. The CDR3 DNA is TGCGCCAGCAGCCCCTTCGGGGGGCAGAGCGGGGAGCTGTTTTTT. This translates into CASSPFGGQSGELFF.

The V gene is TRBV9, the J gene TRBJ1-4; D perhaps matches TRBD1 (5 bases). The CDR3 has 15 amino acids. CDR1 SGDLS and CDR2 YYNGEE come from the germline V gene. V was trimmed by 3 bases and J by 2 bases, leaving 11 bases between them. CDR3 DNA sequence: TGTGCCAGCAGCGATACCGGGACTACTAATGAAAAACTGTTTTTT. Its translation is CASSDTGTTNEKLFF.

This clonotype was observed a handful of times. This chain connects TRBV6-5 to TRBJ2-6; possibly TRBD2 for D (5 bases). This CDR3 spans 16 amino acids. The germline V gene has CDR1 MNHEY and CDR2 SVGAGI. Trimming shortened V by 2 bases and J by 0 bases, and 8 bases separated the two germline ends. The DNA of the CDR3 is TGTGCCAGCAGTTACGGCGGGCGCTCTGGGGCCAACGTCCTGACTTTC. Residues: CASSYGGRSGANVLTF.

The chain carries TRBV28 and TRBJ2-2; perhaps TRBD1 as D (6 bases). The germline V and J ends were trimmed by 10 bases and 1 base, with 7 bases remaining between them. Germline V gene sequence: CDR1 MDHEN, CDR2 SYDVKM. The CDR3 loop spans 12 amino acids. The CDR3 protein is CATGENTGELFF. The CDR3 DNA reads TGTGCCACAGGGGAGAACACCGGGGAGCTGTTTTTT.

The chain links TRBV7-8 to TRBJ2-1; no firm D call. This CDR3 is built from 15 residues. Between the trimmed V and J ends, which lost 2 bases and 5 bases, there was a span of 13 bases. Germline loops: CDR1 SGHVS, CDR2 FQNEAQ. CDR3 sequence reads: CASSLPGSLHNEQFF. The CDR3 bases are TGTGCCAGCAGCTTACCAGGATCACTGCACAATGAGCAGTTCTTC.

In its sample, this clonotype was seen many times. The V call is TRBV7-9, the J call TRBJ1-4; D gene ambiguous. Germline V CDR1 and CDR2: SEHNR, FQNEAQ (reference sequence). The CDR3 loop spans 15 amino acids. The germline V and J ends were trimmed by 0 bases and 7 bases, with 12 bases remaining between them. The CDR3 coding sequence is TGTGCCAGCAGCTTAGCGCACGGCAGACCTGAAAAACTGTTTTTT. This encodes CASSLAHGRPEKLFF.

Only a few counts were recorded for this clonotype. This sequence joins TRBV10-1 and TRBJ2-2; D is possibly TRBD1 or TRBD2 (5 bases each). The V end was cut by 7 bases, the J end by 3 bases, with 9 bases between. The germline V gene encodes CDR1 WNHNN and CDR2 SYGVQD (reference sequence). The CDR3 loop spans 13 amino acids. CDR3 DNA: TGCGCCAGCATGGGACCCGACACCGGGGAGCTGTTTTTT. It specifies CASMGPDTGELFF.

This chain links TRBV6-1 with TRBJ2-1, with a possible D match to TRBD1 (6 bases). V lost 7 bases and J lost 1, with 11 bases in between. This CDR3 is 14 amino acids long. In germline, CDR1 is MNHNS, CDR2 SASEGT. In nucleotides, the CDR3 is TGTGCCAGCACACAGGGACCTTCCTACAATGAGCAGTTCTTC. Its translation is CASTQGPSYNEQFF.

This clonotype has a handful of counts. DNA of the CDR3: TGCAGTGCTAGGGATGTGCTGGGGTTCTCAGATACGCAGTATTTT. Translation gives CSARDVLGFSDTQYF. The J gene is TRBJ2-3, the V gene TRBV20-1; D is ambiguous. CDR3 size: 15 residues. CDR1 and CDR2 from the germline V gene are DFQATT and SNEGSKA (reference sequence). Trimming stripped 3 bases from V and 4 bases from J, with 17 bases between.

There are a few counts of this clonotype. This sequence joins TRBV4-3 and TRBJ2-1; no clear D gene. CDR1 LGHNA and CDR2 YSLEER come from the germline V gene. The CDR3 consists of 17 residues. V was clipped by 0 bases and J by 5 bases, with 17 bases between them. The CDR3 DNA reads TGCGCCAGCAGCCAAGATGAGGCGACAAGGCCGGACAATGAGCAGTTCTTC. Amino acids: CASSQDEATRPDNEQFF.

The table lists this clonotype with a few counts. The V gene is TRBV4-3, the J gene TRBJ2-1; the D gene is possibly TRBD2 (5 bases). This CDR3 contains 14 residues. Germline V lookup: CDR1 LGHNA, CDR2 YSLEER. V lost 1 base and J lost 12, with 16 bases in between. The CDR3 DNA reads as TGCGCCAGCAGCCAAGCCCCTCTAGCCAACTTGCAGTTCTTC. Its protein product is CASSQAPLANLQFF.

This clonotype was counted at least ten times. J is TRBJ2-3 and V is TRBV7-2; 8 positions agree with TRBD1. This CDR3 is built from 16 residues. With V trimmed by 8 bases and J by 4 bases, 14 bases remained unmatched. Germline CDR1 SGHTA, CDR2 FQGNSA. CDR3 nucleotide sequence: TGTGCCAGCGGACCCAAAGGACAGGGTCGGTCAGATACGCAGTATTTT. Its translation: CASGPKGQGRSDTQYF.

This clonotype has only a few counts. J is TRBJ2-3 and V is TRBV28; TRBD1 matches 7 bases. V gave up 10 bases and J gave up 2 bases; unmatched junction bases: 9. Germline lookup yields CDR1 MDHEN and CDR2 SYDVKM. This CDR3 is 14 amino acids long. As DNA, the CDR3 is TGTGCCACCCAGGGGGTGCTCATCACAGATACGCAGTATTTT. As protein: CATQGVLITDTQYF.

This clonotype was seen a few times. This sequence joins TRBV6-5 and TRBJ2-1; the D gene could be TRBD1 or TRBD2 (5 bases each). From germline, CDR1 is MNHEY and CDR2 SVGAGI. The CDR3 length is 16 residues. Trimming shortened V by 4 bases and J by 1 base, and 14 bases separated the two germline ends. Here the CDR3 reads CASSWDRDISYNEQFF. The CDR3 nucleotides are TGTGCCAGCAGTTGGGACCGGGATATTTCCTACAATGAGCAGTTCTTC.

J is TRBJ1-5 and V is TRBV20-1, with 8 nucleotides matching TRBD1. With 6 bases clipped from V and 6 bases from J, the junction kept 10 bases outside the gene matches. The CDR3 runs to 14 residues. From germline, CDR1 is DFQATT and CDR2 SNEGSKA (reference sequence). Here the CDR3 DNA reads TGCAGTGCCCCGAAAGCCGGGACAGGTCAGCCCCAGCATTTT. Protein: CSAPKAGTGQPQHF.

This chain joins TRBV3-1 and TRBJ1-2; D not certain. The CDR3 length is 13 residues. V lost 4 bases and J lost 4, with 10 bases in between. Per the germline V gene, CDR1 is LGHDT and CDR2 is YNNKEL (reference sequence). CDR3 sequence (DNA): TGTGCCAGCAGCCCCGAGGAAGGCTATGGCTACACCTTC. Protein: CASSPEEGYGYTF.

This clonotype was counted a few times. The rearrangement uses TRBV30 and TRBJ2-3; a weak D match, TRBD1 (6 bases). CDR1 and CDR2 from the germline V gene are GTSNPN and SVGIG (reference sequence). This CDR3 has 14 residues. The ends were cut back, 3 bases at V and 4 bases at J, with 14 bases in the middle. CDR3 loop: CAWSPGVRADTQYF. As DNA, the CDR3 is TGTGCCTGGAGCCCAGGGGTGAGGGCAGATACGCAGTATTTT.

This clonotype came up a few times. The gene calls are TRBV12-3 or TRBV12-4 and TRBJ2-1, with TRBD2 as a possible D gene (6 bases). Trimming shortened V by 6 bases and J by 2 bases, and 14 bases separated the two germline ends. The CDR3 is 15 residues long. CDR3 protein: CASSSFRETYNEQFF. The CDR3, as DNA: TGTGCCAGCAGCTCCTTTCGGGAGACCTACAATGAGCAGTTCTTC.

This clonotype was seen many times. CDR3 region: CASRSDRITQETQYF. CDR3 bases: TGTGCCAGCAGGTCCGACAGGATTACTCAAGAGACCCAGTACTTC. The chain couples TRBV5-5 to TRBJ2-5, with D possibly TRBD1 on 6 matching bases. There are 15 residues in the CDR3. CDR1 is SGHKS and CDR2 is YYEKEE in the germline V gene (reference sequence). Trimming pared 5 bases from V and 2 bases from J, leaving 16 bases between.

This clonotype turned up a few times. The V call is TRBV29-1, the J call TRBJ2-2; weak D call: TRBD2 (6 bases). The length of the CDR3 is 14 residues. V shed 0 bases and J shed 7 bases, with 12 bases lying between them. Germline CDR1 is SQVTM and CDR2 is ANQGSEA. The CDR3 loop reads CSVEDGGAGGELFF. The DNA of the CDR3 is TGCAGCGTTGAAGATGGCGGGGCCGGCGGGGAGCTGTTTTTT.

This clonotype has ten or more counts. The CDR3 spells CASSLVAGEAKNIQYF. The CDR3 DNA follows: TGTGCCAGCAGTTTAGTAGCAGGGGAAGCCAAAAACATTCAGTACTTC. The chain joins TRBV12-3 or TRBV12-4 to TRBJ2-4; D is perhaps TRBD1 (6 bases). The CDR3 length is 16 residues. The V gene lost 1 base and the J gene lost 0 bases, with 10 bases spanning the gap.

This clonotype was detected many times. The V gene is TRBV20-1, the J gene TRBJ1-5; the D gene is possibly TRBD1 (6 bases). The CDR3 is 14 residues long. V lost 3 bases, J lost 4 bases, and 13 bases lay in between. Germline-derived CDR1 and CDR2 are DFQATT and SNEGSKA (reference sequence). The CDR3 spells CSASGGAGNQPQHF. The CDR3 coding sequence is TGCAGTGCTAGCGGGGGGGCAGGAAATCAGCCCCAGCATTTT.

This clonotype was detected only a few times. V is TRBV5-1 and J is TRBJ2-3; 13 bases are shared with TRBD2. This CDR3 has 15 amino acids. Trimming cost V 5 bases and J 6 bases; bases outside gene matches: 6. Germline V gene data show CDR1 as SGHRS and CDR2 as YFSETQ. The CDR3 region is CASRPLAGGPDTQYF. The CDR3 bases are TGCGCCAGCAGGCCACTAGCGGGGGGGCCGGATACGCAGTATTTT.

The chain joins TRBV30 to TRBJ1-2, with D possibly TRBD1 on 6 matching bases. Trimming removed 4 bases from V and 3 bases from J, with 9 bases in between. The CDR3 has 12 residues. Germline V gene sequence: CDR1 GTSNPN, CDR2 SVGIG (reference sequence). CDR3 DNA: TGTGCCTGGACAGGGGCGTACTATGGCTACACCTTC. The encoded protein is CAWTGAYYGYTF.

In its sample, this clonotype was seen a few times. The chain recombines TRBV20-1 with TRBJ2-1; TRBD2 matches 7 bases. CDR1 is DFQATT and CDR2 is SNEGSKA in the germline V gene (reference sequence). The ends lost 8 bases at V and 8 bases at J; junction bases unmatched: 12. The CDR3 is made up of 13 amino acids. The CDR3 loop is CSLWGRAVDEQFF. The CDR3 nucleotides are TGCAGTCTCTGGGGGAGGGCCGTTGATGAGCAGTTCTTC.

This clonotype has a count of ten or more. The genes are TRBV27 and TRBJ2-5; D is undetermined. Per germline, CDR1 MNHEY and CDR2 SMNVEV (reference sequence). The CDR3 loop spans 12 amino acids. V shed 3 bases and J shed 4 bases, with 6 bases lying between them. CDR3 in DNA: TGTGCCAGCAGTTTGTGGGGAGAGACCCAGTACTTC. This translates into CASSLWGETQYF.

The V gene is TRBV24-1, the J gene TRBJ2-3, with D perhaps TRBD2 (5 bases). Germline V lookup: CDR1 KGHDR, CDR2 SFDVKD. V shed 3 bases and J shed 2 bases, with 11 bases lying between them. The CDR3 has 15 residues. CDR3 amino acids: CATSDGRGYTDTQYF. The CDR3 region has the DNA TGTGCCACCAGTGATGGCCGGGGTTACACAGATACGCAGTATTTT.

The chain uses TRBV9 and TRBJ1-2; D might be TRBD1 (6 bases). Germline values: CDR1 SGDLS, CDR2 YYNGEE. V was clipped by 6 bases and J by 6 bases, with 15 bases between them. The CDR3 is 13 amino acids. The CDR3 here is CASNREGLNGYTF. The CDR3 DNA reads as TGTGCCAGCAACAGGGAAGGCTTGAATGGCTACACCTTC.

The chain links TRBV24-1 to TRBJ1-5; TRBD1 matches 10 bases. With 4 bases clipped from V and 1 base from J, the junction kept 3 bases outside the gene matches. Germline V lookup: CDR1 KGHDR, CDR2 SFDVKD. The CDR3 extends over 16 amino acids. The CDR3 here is CATSDRTGGSNQPQHF. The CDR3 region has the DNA TGTGCCACCAGTGACCGGACAGGGGGGAGCAATCAGCCCCAGCATTTT.

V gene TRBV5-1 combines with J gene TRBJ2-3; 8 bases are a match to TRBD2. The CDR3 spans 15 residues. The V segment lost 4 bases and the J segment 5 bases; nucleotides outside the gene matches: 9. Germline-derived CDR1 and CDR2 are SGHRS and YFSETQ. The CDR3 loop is CASSEQRGSGDTQYF. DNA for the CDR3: TGCGCCAGCAGCGAACAGCGGGGGTCCGGAGATACGCAGTATTTT.